This T cell receptor beta chain emerged from a study of blood T cell repertoires in COVID-19 (dated by TCRdb to the early 2020s). With regard to the full study: Collaborator samples came from the United States, Italy and Spain and covered acute and convalescent phases of COVID-19. The material from the prospective study consisted of cDNA or gDNA derived from T cells, B-cell-depleted T cells, or PBMCs. Deeply sampled blood TCRbeta repertoires from subjects exposed to, actively infected with, or recovered from COVID-19 were included in the dataset. A freely available public database, intended as a resource for researchers studying the immune response to SARS-CoV-2, is where the repertoires were released. The samples were drawn from the first 160 participants of the ongoing ImmuneRACE study and from more than 1,000 subjects provided by 6 global collaborators. The sample metadata nearly always contained a de-identified subject ID, COVID-19 status, age in years and sex. HLA class I and class II types, where available, came from metadata supplied by the sample provider rather than from assay-based typing.

This clone is a singleton in its sample. The antigen it binds to is not known. No much larger clone is present one base from it, and per-base qualities are unavailable. The CDR3 measures 13 amino acids from cysteine to phenylalanine. The only DNA kept is the CDR3, 39 bases in frame from the first base. The V end loses 4 bases and the J end loses 2 bases, and a stretch of 7 bases separates them. The germline V gene provides CDR1 MRHNA and CDR2 SNTAGT. Study-wide conclusions, independent of this receptor: The quantity of clinical and demographic metadata differed by source and by participant and was supplied without curation.

TCRbeta CDR3 regions were amplified from genomic DNA by means of the immunoSEQ Assay, a bias-controlled multiplex PCR. Regarding the original processing steps: The number of nucleated cells in each sample was estimated by amplification of reference gene primers within the assay. To quantify the absolute abundance of each unique TCRbeta CDR3 rearrangement, sequence reads were collapsed and filtered. Productive Simpson clonality was computed per sample as the square root of Simpson's diversity index over productive rearrangements. Held by TCRdb, this immuneACCESS table contains in-frame sequences only and omits some clones. Under half of the omission traces to an unresolved V gene where checked; the cause of the rest is unknown. V, J and clone size are taken as reported in that table, and D and trimming were inferred from the DNA itself. For this sample the table gives approximately 160,000 clones, of which 76% were detected only once. About 4% of the sample is held by the ten biggest clonotypes.

The collaborating institutions used their own protocols to collect whole blood in K2EDTA tubes. For TCRbeta analysis, collaborators shipped samples as frozen whole blood, isolated PBMCs, or DNA extracted from either of those sample types. The receptor chain draws on TRBV6-4 and TRBJ2-3, with an unclear D gene assignment. The sequenced sample was peripheral blood. This clonotype was sampled from a woman at least 80 years old with acute or convalescent COVID-19. The CDR3 amino acid sequence is: CASSVRITDTQYF. The base sequence is TGTGCCAGCAGTGTGCGAATCACAGATACGCAGTATTTT.